This T cell receptor beta chain was identified in a study of blood T cell repertoires in COVID-19. Repertoires were generated with immunoSEQ multiplex PCR, while TCRdb's copy carries only in-frame clones and drops some. This sample has about 380,000 clones, with less than 85% found just once. Trimming took 5 bases from V and 4 from J; bases not matched to a gene: 9. Per the germline V gene, CDR1 is SNHLY and CDR2 is FYNNEI. The CDR3 extends over 15 amino acids. Sequenced sample: peripheral blood. The TCR sequence derives from a woman between 18 and 29 years old with acute or convalescent COVID-19. The V gene is TRBV2, the J gene TRBJ1-2, with 8 bases identical to TRBD1. CDR3 residues: CASSPQNRGAYGYTF. In nucleotides, the CDR3 is TGTGCCAGCAGTCCTCAAAACAGGGGGGCCTATGGCTACACCTTC.